One sample yielded the 30 T cell receptor beta chains listed below, sequenced in a study of blood T cell repertoires in COVID-19. Some clones are missing from TCRdb's copy, which holds only in-frame ones; the method was immunoSEQ multiplex PCR. The sample consists of under 450,000 clones, more than 75% of them appearing once. The sample was peripheral blood. The receptors originated from a human donor with acute or convalescent COVID-19. The donor label of this sample is uncertain.

The V gene is TRBV18, the J gene TRBJ1-2, with D possibly matching TRBD1 (6 bases). This CDR3 comprises 13 residues. CDR1 and CDR2 from the germline V gene are KGHSH and LQKENI. V was pared by 1 base and J by 7 bases, with 10 bases between. The CDR3 nucleotides are TGTGCCAGCTCACCACGAGGACAGTTTGGCTACACCTTC. As protein: CASSPRGQFGYTF. Looking up the rest from reference TRBV18 and TRBJ1-2 gives the full variable domain: NAGVMQNPRHLVRRRGQEARLRCSPMKGHSHVYWYRQLPEEGLKFMVYLQKENIIDESGMPKERFSAEFPKEGPSILRIQQVVRGDSAAYFCASSPRGQFGYTFGSGTRLTVV.

In its sample, this clone was seen a few times. The rearrangement links TRBV7-7 to TRBJ1-1, with 10 bases that match TRBD1. The CDR3 length is 13 residues. J was trimmed by 5 bases and V by 5 bases; bases with no gene match: 2. Germline V gives CDR1 SSHAT, CDR2 FNYEAQ (reference sequence). CDR3 protein: CASSQDRGTEAFF. The CDR3 DNA reads as TGTGCCAGCAGCCAGGACAGGGGGACTGAAGCTTTCTTT.

The rearrangement uses TRBV7-9 and TRBJ1-2; 12 bases are a match to TRBD1. CDR1 is SEHNR and CDR2 is FQNEAQ in the germline V gene (reference sequence). V lost 8 bases and J lost 8; bases outside the gene matches: 3. The CDR3 is 12 residues long. The CDR3 DNA reads as TGTGCCAGCGGGACAGGGGGCCGGGGCTACACCTTC. Its translation is CASGTGGRGYTF.

This chain links TRBV3-1 (or the pseudogene TRBV3-2) with TRBJ2-7, with TRBD1 identical over 8 bases. Trimming cost V 1 base and J 0 bases; bases outside gene matches: 8. The CDR3 loop spans 17 amino acids. CDR1 LGHDT and CDR2 YNNKEL come from the germline V gene (reference sequence). CDR3: CASSQGERTGSSYEQYF. For the CDR3, the DNA is TGTGCCAGCAGCCAAGGGGAGCGGACAGGGAGCTCCTACGAGCAGTACTTC.

The chain joins TRBV5-1 to TRBJ1-4; D perhaps matches TRBD1 (6 bases). V was clipped by 4 bases and J by 2 bases, with 12 bases between them. Germline V gene data show CDR1 as SGHRS and CDR2 as YFSETQ. There are 15 residues in the CDR3. The CDR3 DNA reads as TGCGCCAGCAGCGCTACAGGGTCTACTAATGAAAAACTGTTTTTT. This codes for CASSATGSTNEKLFF.

V gene TRBV20-1 combines with J gene TRBJ1-2; the D gene is possibly TRBD1 (6 bases). CDR3 size: 14 residues. V lost 3 bases and J lost 4, with 15 bases in between. Germline values: CDR1 DFQATT, CDR2 SNEGSKA (reference sequence). The CDR3 here is CSASGAGAGYGYTF. The CDR3 DNA follows: TGCAGTGCTAGTGGTGCAGGGGCAGGCTATGGCTACACCTTC.

The chain is built from TRBV5-1 and TRBJ2-1; 11 bases line up with TRBD2. Germline V gives CDR1 SGHRS, CDR2 YFSETQ. The CDR3 length is 17 residues. The J segment lost 6 bases and the V segment lost 4 bases, leaving 12 bases of the junction unmatched. CDR3 loop: CASSILAGGLSFNEQFF. The CDR3, as DNA: TGCGCCAGCAGCATTCTAGCGGGGGGCCTCTCATTCAATGAGCAGTTCTTC.

The V and J genes are TRBV18 and TRBJ2-1; weak D call: TRBD1 (6 bases). V lost 6 bases to trimming and J lost 10 bases, with 16 bases between them. There are 13 residues in the CDR3. Germline CDR1 is KGHSH and CDR2 is LQKENI. As DNA, the CDR3 is TGTGCCAGCTCCGGGGACATTTTAGGCGAGCAGTTCTTC. Protein sequence: CASSGDILGEQFF.

This chain uses TRBV19 with TRBJ2-1; 10 nucleotides align to TRBD2. Germline assignment: CDR1 LNHDA and CDR2 SQIVND (reference sequence). The CDR3 spans 16 residues. J lost 5 bases, V lost 5 bases, and 9 bases had no gene match. The CDR3 DNA sequence: TGTGCCAGTAGTCCCCTTAGCGGGAGGCCCAACAATGAGCAGTTCTTC. It codes for CASSPLSGRPNNEQFF. The variable domain in full, with the rest retrieved from reference TRBV19 and TRBJ2-1, is DGGITQSPKYLFRKEGQNVTLSCEQNLNHDAMYWYRQDPGQGLRLIYYSQIVNDFQKGDIAEGYSVSREKKESFPLTVTSAQKNPTAFYLCASSPLSGRPNNEQFFGPGTRLTVL.

This rearrangement joins TRBV5-1 to TRBJ2-3, with a tentative D call TRBD2 (6 bases). The CDR3 runs to 14 residues. V was cut by 5 bases and J by 0 bases, with 10 bases left in between. CDR1 is SGHRS, CDR2 YFSETQ, per germline. CDR3 nucleotides: TGCGCCAGCAGACCCCTAGCGAGCACAGATACGCAGTATTTT. Protein: CASRPLASTDTQYF. Complete variable domain (other parts from reference TRBV5-1 and TRBJ2-3): KAGVTQTPRYLIKTRGQQVTLSCSPISGHRSVSWYQQTPGQGLQFLFEYFSETQRNKGNFPGRFSGRQFSNSRSEMNVSTLELGDSALYLCASRPLASTDTQYFGPGTRLTVL.

This chain uses TRBV3-1 (or the pseudogene TRBV3-2) with TRBJ2-3; the match to TRBD2 covers 7 bases. The CDR3 contains 16 residues. Germline V gene data show CDR1 as LGHDT and CDR2 as YNNKEL (reference sequence). V dropped 1 base and J dropped 2; count of bases not matched to a gene: 6. CDR3 in amino acids: CASSQAPAGYTDTQYF. Here the CDR3 DNA reads TGTGCCAGCAGCCAAGCTCCAGCGGGATACACAGATACGCAGTATTTT.

This clone was seen a single time. This chain joins TRBV5-4 and TRBJ1-2, with D maybe TRBD1 (6 bases). This CDR3 region has 13 residues. Germline V lookup: CDR1 SGHNT, CDR2 YYREEE (reference sequence). Trimming shortened V by 4 bases and J by 8 bases, and 15 bases separated the two germline ends. The CDR3 spells CASSRPGVGGYTF. CDR3 coding DNA: TGTGCCAGCAGCCGACCAGGGGTAGGAGGCTACACCTTC. Looking up the rest from reference TRBV5-4 and TRBJ1-2 gives the full variable domain: ETGVTQSPTHLIKTRGQQVTLRCSSQSGHNTVSWYQQALGQGPQFIFQYYREEENGRGNFPPRFSGLQFPNYSSELNVNALELDDSALYLCASSRPGVGGYTFGSGTRLTVV.

This clone was found a few times. This sequence joins TRBV11-2 and TRBJ2-7; 7 bases are a match to TRBD2. This CDR3 region has 17 residues. With 5 bases clipped from V and 5 bases from J, the junction kept 18 bases outside the gene matches. The V gene's germline CDR1 is SGHAT and CDR2 FQNNGV. The CDR3 loop is CASSDRVGGRAIDEQYF. The CDR3 DNA follows: TGTGCCAGCAGCGACCGGGTCGGGGGGAGGGCCATCGACGAGCAGTACTTC.

The CDR3 here is CASSYGGLAPKTGELFF. Here the CDR3 DNA reads TGTGCCAGCAGTTACGGGGGACTAGCCCCTAAAACCGGGGAGCTGTTTTTT. The chain employs TRBV6-2 or TRBV6-3 and TRBJ2-2; 9 nucleotides agree with TRBD2. V dropped 2 bases and J dropped 5; count of bases not matched to a gene: 9. The germline V gene encodes CDR1 MNHEY and CDR2 SVGEGT. The CDR3 totals 17 residues.

The V and J genes are TRBV6-1 and TRBJ1-2, with D unclear. The CDR3 is made up of 13 amino acids. V was cut by 5 bases and J by 4 bases, with 11 bases left in between. CDR1 is MNHNS and CDR2 is SASEGT in the germline V gene. The CDR3 bases are TGTGCCAGCAGTCCGGAGGGATCCTATGGCTACACCTTC. This gives the protein CASSPEGSYGYTF.

This chain connects TRBV6-5 to TRBJ1-1; D call uncertain. This CDR3 is 11 amino acids long. The germline V gene has CDR1 MNHEY and CDR2 SVGAGI. The V gene lost 5 bases and the J gene lost 10 bases, with 11 bases spanning the gap. The CDR3 here is CASSREWGAFF. The CDR3 region has the DNA TGTGCCAGCAGTCGGGAGTGGGGAGCTTTCTTT.

This clone has a single count. This rearrangement joins TRBV7-8 to TRBJ2-7, with 7 bases lining up with TRBD1. Germline V lookup: CDR1 SGHVS, CDR2 FQNEAQ. V dropped 10 bases and J dropped 2; count of bases not matched to a gene: 11. The CDR3 covers 14 residues. DNA of the CDR3: TGTGCCACCGCCCCGTGGACAGGTACCTACGAGCAGTACTTC. This codes for CATAPWTGTYEQYF. Together with reference TRBV7-8 and TRBJ2-7, the CDR3 gives the full variable domain: GAGVSQSPRYKVAKRGQDVALRCDPISGHVSLFWYQQALGQGPEFLTYFQNEAQLDKSGLPSDRFFAERPEGSVSTLKIQRTQQEDSAVYLCATAPWTGTYEQYFGPGTRLTVT.

The chain employs TRBV5-1 and TRBJ2-5; 8 bases line up with TRBD2. The CDR3 contains 15 residues. Germline trimming cut 4 bases from V and 5 bases from J; bases unmatched to any gene: 10. The V gene's germline CDR1 is SGHRS and CDR2 YFSETQ. The CDR3 coding sequence is TGCGCCAGCAGCGTAGGGACTAGGATACGGGAGACCCAGTACTTC. Translating it yields CASSVGTRIRETQYF.

The rearrangement links TRBV11-2 to TRBJ1-5; TRBD1 is a possible D gene (6 bases). V lost 0 bases, J lost 6 bases, and 15 bases lay in between. This CDR3 has 16 residues. Germline V lookup: CDR1 SGHAT, CDR2 FQNNGV. This CDR3 reads CASSLEPGTFPQPQHF. CDR3 DNA: TGTGCCAGCAGCTTAGAACCTGGGACATTTCCTCAGCCCCAGCATTTT.

This chain connects TRBV19 to TRBJ2-4; tentatively, D is TRBD1 (5 bases). Germline V gene lookup returns CDR1 LNHDA and CDR2 SQIVND (reference sequence). V was cut by 2 bases and J by 3 bases, with 11 bases left in between. CDR3 length: 15 residues. The DNA for the CDR3 is TGTGCCAGTAGTATACAGGGTTCAGGCAAAAACATTCAGTACTTC. Its protein product is CASSIQGSGKNIQYF.

CDR3 sequence reads: CASSYNSNTEAFF. The CDR3 DNA sequence: TGTGCCAGCAGTTATAACAGCAACACTGAAGCTTTCTTT. The V and J genes are TRBV6-5 and TRBJ1-1, with D uncertain. The CDR3 consists of 13 residues. Germline V gives CDR1 MNHEY, CDR2 SVGAGI. Trimming pared 3 bases from V and 2 bases from J, leaving 7 bases between.

This clone was seen a single time. This chain uses TRBV20-1 with TRBJ1-2; D is uncertain. The CDR3 contains 13 residues. V lost 3 bases and J lost 2, with 10 bases in between. CDR1 is DFQATT, CDR2 SNEGSKA, per germline (reference sequence). The CDR3: CSASPFGNYGYTF. CDR3 nucleotide sequence: TGCAGTGCTAGTCCGTTCGGGAACTATGGCTACACCTTC.

The CDR3 sequence is CASSKNVNRVSEKLFF. For the CDR3, the DNA is TGTGCCAGTAGCAAAAACGTCAACAGGGTTAGTGAAAAACTGTTTTTT. The gene calls are TRBV19 and TRBJ1-4, with D possibly being TRBD1 (6 bases). Trimming took 6 bases from V and 7 from J, leaving 21 bases between them. The CDR3 has 16 amino acids. Germline CDR1 and CDR2: LNHDA and SQIVND (reference sequence).

The chain employs TRBV18 and TRBJ2-3; perhaps TRBD2 as D (6 bases). Germline V gene lookup returns CDR1 KGHSH and CDR2 LQKENI. The CDR3 runs 13 residues. The V gene lost 0 bases and the J gene lost 8 bases, with 9 bases spanning the gap. CDR3 region: CASSPPDYPTQYF. In nucleotides, the CDR3 is TGTGCCAGCTCACCACCGGACTATCCTACGCAGTATTTT.

The chain has TRBV5-8 and TRBJ2-4, with 10 bases lining up with TRBD2. CDR3 size: 19 residues. CDR1 is SGHTS and CDR2 is YDEGEE in the germline V gene. With V trimmed by 4 bases and J by 7 bases, 20 bases remained unmatched. CDR3 protein: CASSRGQSSGGRWVNIQYF. DNA of the CDR3: TGTGCCAGCAGCAGGGGACAATCTAGCGGGGGCCGATGGGTCAACATTCAGTACTTC.

The chain uses TRBV5-4 and TRBJ2-1, with 13 nucleotides matching TRBD2. The CDR3 has 17 amino acids. Germline values: CDR1 SGHNT, CDR2 YYREEE (reference sequence). V gave up 4 bases and J gave up 9 bases; unmatched junction bases: 13. The CDR3 is CASSPGLAGVRVAEQFF. CDR3 in DNA: TGTGCCAGCAGCCCTGGACTAGCGGGGGTGAGGGTTGCTGAGCAGTTCTTC.

Points on this clone: The junction departs from germline at one end; a sequencing error may be responsible. The chain combines TRBV27 with TRBJ1-1; D remains unclear. The length of the CDR3 is 16 residues. CDR1 and CDR2 from the germline V gene are MNHEY and SMNVEV (reference sequence). As DNA, the CDR3 is TGTGCCAGCAGTATATCCTTAACCGGGTTTGGCACTGAAGCTTTCTTT. Amino acids: CASSISLTGFGTEAFF.

The chain recombines TRBV3-1 (or the pseudogene TRBV3-2) with TRBJ1-3; D might be TRBD1 (6 bases). The germline gives CDR1 LGHDT, CDR2 YNNKEL (reference sequence). This CDR3 comprises 15 residues. V lost 2 bases and J lost 1, with 9 bases in between. CDR3 DNA: TGTGCCAGCAGCCAAAGCGGGACATCTGGAAACACCATATATTTT. It is translated as CASSQSGTSGNTIYF.

V and J are TRBV10-3 and TRBJ2-7; 9 positions agree with TRBD1. This CDR3 contains 14 residues. Germline CDR1 is ENHRY and CDR2 is SYGVKD. The J segment lost 6 bases and the V segment lost 7 bases, leaving 10 bases of the junction unmatched. The CDR3 spells CAIKTGTGKSEQYF. In DNA, the CDR3 is TGTGCCATCAAAACCGGGACAGGGAAGAGCGAGCAGTACTTC.

The chain joins TRBV30 to TRBJ1-2; 7 nucleotides line up with TRBD1. Germline V gives CDR1 GTSNPN, CDR2 SVGIG (reference sequence). The CDR3 length is 13 residues. The J segment lost 3 bases and the V segment lost 2 bases, leaving 3 bases of the junction unmatched. CDR3 coding DNA: TGTGCCTGGAGTCGAGGGACAGACTATGGCTACACCTTC. Translated: CAWSRGTDYGYTF.